Shown below are 21 T cell receptor beta chains from a single sample sequenced in a study of siplizumab effects on memory and regulatory T cells. TCRdb's copy holds only in-frame clones and misses some; the assay was immunoSEQ multiplex PCR. This sample has about 100,000 clones, with more than 85% found just once. Sequencing used Tregs sorted from blood. These receptor sequences come from a human donor in good health.

The gene calls are TRBV2 and TRBJ1-5; 8 bases line up with TRBD1. Germline V CDR1 and CDR2: SNHLY, FYNNEI. The V gene end was trimmed by 6 bases and the J gene end by 6 bases; junction bases not matched to a gene: 10. The CDR3 totals 15 residues. The CDR3 loop reads CASSPEGQVGQPQHF. The CDR3 DNA follows: TGTGCCAGCAGCCCGGAGGGACAGGTGGGTCAGCCCCAGCATTTT.

V gene TRBV5-1 combines with J gene TRBJ2-5, with 14 positions matching TRBD2. The CDR3 consists of 20 residues. Germline values: CDR1 SGHRS, CDR2 YFSETQ. V trimming: 2 bases; J trimming: 1 base; junction bases outside the gene matches: 13. CDR3 sequence reads: CASSLGPGRTSGGSQETQYF. Written as DNA, the CDR3 is TGCGCCAGCAGCTTAGGTCCGGGTCGGACTAGCGGGGGGAGCCAAGAGACCCAGTACTTC.

The chain has TRBV30 and TRBJ2-1; D possibly uses TRBD1 or TRBD2 (5 bases each). The CDR3 has 13 amino acids. Germline CDR1 and CDR2: GTSNPN and SVGIG (reference sequence). Trimming left V 8 bases short and J 8 bases short, with 19 bases between. The CDR3 DNA follows: TGTGCCAGGGACGTACTAATCGGCCATGAGCAGTTCTTC. Translated: CARDVLIGHEQFF. The whole variable domain, remainder taken from reference TRBV30 and TRBJ2-1, is SQTIHQWPATLVQPVGSPLSLECTVEGTSNPNLYWYRQAAGRGLQLLFYSVGIGQISSEVPQNLSASRPQDRQFILSSKKLLLSDSGFYLCARDVLIGHEQFFGPGTRLTVL.

As regards this clone: A read error may produce the germline difference seen at one junction end. This chain connects TRBV7-2 to TRBJ2-5; no firm D call. The CDR3 is made up of 15 amino acids. The germline V gene has CDR1 SGHTA and CDR2 FQGNSA. The CDR3 nucleotides read TGTGCCAGCAGCTTAGACTTCAGACCCCAAGGGACCCAGTACTTC. This gives the protein CASSLDFRPQGTQYF.

The chain employs TRBV2 and TRBJ2-5; D is perhaps TRBD1 or TRBD2 (5 bases each). This CDR3 region has 14 residues. Germline assignment: CDR1 SNHLY and CDR2 FYNNEI. Trimming took 7 bases from V and 5 from J, leaving 17 bases between them. CDR3 DNA sequence: TGTGCCAGCATTCCCGGGACGTGGGGGGAGACCCAGTACTTC. Translation: CASIPGTWGETQYF.

This chain joins TRBV9 and TRBJ2-3, with D maybe TRBD2 (5 bases). Between the trimmed V and J ends, which lost 5 bases and 6 bases, there was a span of 16 bases. Germline V gene data show CDR1 as SGDLS and CDR2 as YYNGEE. The CDR3 totals 14 residues. In DNA form, the CDR3 reads TGTGCCAGCAGTCTCACTCGGGGTACGGATACGCAGTATTTT. This codes for CASSLTRGTDTQYF.

The CDR3 bases are TGTGCCAGTAGTATTGATTCTGGAAACACCATATATTTT. The encoded protein is CASSIDSGNTIYF. The V gene is TRBV19, the J gene TRBJ1-3; D call uncertain. The ends were cut back, 3 bases at V and 1 base at J, with 4 bases in the middle. The germline V gene encodes CDR1 LNHDA and CDR2 SQIVND (reference sequence). This CDR3 has 13 residues.

The rearrangement uses TRBV5-1 and TRBJ1-2, with D possibly matching TRBD1 (5 bases). CDR3 length: 16 amino acids. V gave up 0 bases and J gave up 0 bases, with 12 bases separating them. In germline, CDR1 is SGHRS, CDR2 YFSETQ. The CDR3 spells CASSLAAGNTNYGYTF. DNA for the CDR3: TGCGCCAGCAGCTTGGCAGCAGGGAATACTAACTATGGCTACACCTTC.

The chain couples TRBV30 to TRBJ2-3; 7 bases line up with TRBD1. The CDR3 extends over 15 amino acids. Germline V gene sequence: CDR1 GTSNPN, CDR2 SVGIG (reference sequence). Trimming cost V 4 bases and J 3 bases; bases outside gene matches: 10. This CDR3 is CAWKRPRGPTDTQYF. As DNA, the CDR3 is TGTGCCTGGAAGCGACCAAGGGGGCCTACAGATACGCAGTATTTT.

The J gene is TRBJ1-1, the V gene TRBV30; tentatively, D is TRBD1 (5 bases). This CDR3 contains 14 residues. Germline V CDR1 and CDR2: GTSNPN, SVGIG (reference sequence). The germline V and J ends were trimmed by 2 bases and 4 bases, with 14 bases remaining between them. CDR3 sequence: CAWSIGASVTEAFF. DNA of the CDR3: TGTGCCTGGAGTATAGGGGCGTCGGTCACTGAAGCTTTCTTT.

This clone was observed once. The V and J genes are TRBV5-1 and TRBJ2-5; the D gene is possibly TRBD1 (6 bases). Judging by the DNA end, TRBJ2-7 fits better; the J call may be wrong. CDR3 length equals 16 residues. Germline values: CDR1 SGHRS, CDR2 YFSETQ. The CDR3 sequence is CASSSRSDRSSYEQYF. For the CDR3, the DNA is TGCGCCAGCAGCTCCCGGTCTGACAGGAGCTCCTACGAGCAGTACTTC.

The V call is TRBV11-2, the J call TRBJ2-1; 7 bases line up with TRBD2. The germline V gene encodes CDR1 SGHAT and CDR2 FQNNGV. The CDR3 is 16 residues long. V dropped 4 bases and J dropped 7; count of bases not matched to a gene: 13. The CDR3 reads CASSSPRLGEGNEQFF. The CDR3 bases are TGTGCCAGCAGCTCCCCTAGGTTGGGGGAGGGAAATGAGCAGTTCTTC.

The genes are TRBV7-9 and TRBJ1-2; 10 positions agree with TRBD1. CDR1 is SEHNR, CDR2 FQNEAQ, per germline (reference sequence). V trimming: 7 bases; J trimming: 3 bases; junction bases outside the gene matches: 5. CDR3 length: 14 residues. CDR3 nucleotides: TGTGCCAGCACTAAGACAGGGGGCGACTATGGCTACACCTTC. Its protein product is CASTKTGGDYGYTF. Based on the CDR3 plus reference TRBV7-9 and TRBJ1-2, the full variable domain is DTGVSQNPRHKITKRGQNVTFRCDPISEHNRLYWYRQTLGQGPEFLTYFQNEAQLEKSRLLSDRFSAERPKGSFSTLEIQRTEQGDSAMYLCASTKTGGDYGYTFGSGTRLTVV.

The chain couples TRBV5-4 to TRBJ1-6; D remains ambiguous. CDR1 is SGHNT and CDR2 is YYREEE in the germline V gene (reference sequence). Trimming left V 3 bases short and J 10 bases short, with 14 bases between. This CDR3 region has 14 residues. The CDR3 loop reads CASSSYPTVSPLHF. CDR3 sequence (DNA): TGTGCCAGCAGCTCGTATCCAACGGTGTCACCCCTCCACTTT.

V is TRBV11-2 and J is TRBJ1-1; D remains ambiguous. The CDR3 contains 16 residues. The germline V and J ends were trimmed by 0 bases and 0 bases, with 11 bases remaining between them. Germline assignment: CDR1 SGHAT and CDR2 FQNNGV. The CDR3 nucleotides read TGTGCCAGCAGCTTAGATTTGGTGGCGGTGAACACTGAAGCTTTCTTT. It encodes CASSLDLVAVNTEAFF.

This clone showed up just once. The chain employs TRBV20-1 and TRBJ2-7; D gene ambiguous. V lost 0 bases to trimming and J lost 2 bases, with 2 bases between them. Per the germline V gene, CDR1 is DFQATT and CDR2 is SNEGSKA (reference sequence). The CDR3 runs 11 residues. The CDR3 DNA sequence: TGCAGTGCTAGAGAGACCTACGAGCAGTACTTC. It specifies CSARETYEQYF.

The chain recombines TRBV7-8 with TRBJ2-2, with 12 bases matching TRBD2. V gave up 5 bases and J gave up 7 bases; unmatched junction bases: 5. The CDR3 has 15 residues. CDR1 is SGHVS, CDR2 FQNEAQ, per germline. Written as DNA, the CDR3 is TGTGCCAGCAGCACTAGCGGGAGGAATGGCGGGGAGCTGTTTTTT. Protein sequence: CASSTSGRNGGELFF. Together with reference TRBV7-8 and TRBJ2-2, the CDR3 gives the full variable domain: GAGVSQSPRYKVAKRGQDVALRCDPISGHVSLFWYQQALGQGPEFLTYFQNEAQLDKSGLPSDRFFAERPEGSVSTLKIQRTQQEDSAVYLCASSTSGRNGGELFFGEGSRLTVL.

The chain combines TRBV7-9 with TRBJ2-3; possible D gene TRBD1, 6 bases. Trimming took off 2 bases at V and 1 base at J, with 16 bases between the two ends. CDR3 length: 17 residues. CDR1 is SEHNR and CDR2 is FQNEAQ in the germline V gene (reference sequence). Written as DNA, the CDR3 is TGTGCCAGCAGCTTACCGCGAGGAGCAGGGGGCACAGATACGCAGTATTTT. Its protein is CASSLPRGAGGTDTQYF.

The gene calls are TRBV30 and TRBJ2-7; perhaps TRBD1 as D (7 bases). From germline, CDR1 is GTSNPN and CDR2 SVGIG (reference sequence). The CDR3 covers 14 residues. V was shortened by 3 bases and J by 6 bases, with 18 bases between the two germline ends. The CDR3 DNA is TGTGCCTGGAGGCCACCGCGGGACAGTTCCGAGCAGTACTTC. This gives the protein CAWRPPRDSSEQYF.

Turning to this clone: Other DNA variants within this sample encode the same CDR3. The chain recombines TRBV11-3 with TRBJ2-1; TRBD2 agrees at 7 bases. The CDR3 is 16 amino acids. Germline V gene sequence: CDR1 SGHNT, CDR2 YENEEA. V lost 4 bases, J lost 0 bases, and 6 bases stayed unmatched. This chain's CDR3 is CASSSRLAGSYNEQFF. CDR3 nucleotide sequence: TGTGCCAGCAGCTCCCGACTAGCAGGCTCCTACAATGAGCAGTTCTTC.

The chain uses TRBV9 and TRBJ2-2; the D is unclear. Between the trimmed V and J ends, which lost 5 bases and 5 bases, there was a span of 7 bases. This CDR3 has 12 amino acids. Germline assignment: CDR1 SGDLS and CDR2 YYNGEE. The CDR3 spells CASSSSTGELFF. CDR3 DNA: TGTGCCAGCAGTTCTTCTACCGGGGAGCTGTTTTTT.